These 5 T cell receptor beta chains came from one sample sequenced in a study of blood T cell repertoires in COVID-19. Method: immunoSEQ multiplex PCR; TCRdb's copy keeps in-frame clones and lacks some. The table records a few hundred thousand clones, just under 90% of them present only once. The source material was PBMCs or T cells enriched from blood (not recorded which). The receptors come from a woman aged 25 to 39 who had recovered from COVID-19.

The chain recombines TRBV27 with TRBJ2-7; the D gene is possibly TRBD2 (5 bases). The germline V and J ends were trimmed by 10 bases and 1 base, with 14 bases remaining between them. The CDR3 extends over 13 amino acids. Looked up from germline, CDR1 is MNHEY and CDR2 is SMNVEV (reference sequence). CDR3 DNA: TGTGCCACCGCGGACTTTCAATCCTACGAGCAGTACTTC. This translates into CATADFQSYEQYF.

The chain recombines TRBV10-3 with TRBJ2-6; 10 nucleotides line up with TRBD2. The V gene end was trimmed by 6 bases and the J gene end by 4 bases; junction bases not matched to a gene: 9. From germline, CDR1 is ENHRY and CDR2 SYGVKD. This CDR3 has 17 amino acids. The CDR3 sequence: CAIRGAGGPRGANVLTF. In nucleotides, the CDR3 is TGTGCCATCAGGGGAGCGGGAGGGCCGAGAGGGGCCAACGTCCTGACTTTC.

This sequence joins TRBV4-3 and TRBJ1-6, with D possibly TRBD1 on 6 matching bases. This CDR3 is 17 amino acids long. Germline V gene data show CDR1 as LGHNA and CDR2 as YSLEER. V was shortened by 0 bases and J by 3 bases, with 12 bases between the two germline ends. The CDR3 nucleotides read TGCGCCAGCAGCCAAGAGGACAGTCATGGCTATAATTCACCCCTCCACTTT. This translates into CASSQEDSHGYNSPLHF.

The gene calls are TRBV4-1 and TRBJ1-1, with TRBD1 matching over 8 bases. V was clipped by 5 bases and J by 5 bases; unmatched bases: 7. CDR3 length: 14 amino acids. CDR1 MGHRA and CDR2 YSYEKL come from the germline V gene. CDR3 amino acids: CASSSRTGQTEAFF. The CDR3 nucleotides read TGCGCCAGCAGCTCCCGGACAGGGCAAACTGAAGCTTTCTTT.

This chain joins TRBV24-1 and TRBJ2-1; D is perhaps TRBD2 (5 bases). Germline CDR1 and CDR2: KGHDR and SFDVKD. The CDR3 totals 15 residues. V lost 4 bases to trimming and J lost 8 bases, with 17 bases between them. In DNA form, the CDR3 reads TGTGCCACCAGTGACCGGGGTGACCAATCCGATGAGCAGTTCTTC. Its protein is CATSDRGDQSDEQFF.